The T cell receptor beta chain described here comes from a study of blood T cell repertoires in COVID-19. Produced via immunoSEQ multiplex PCR; TCRdb's table is partial and in-frame only. The table includes a few hundred thousand clones, 82% detected once. The germline CDR1 and CDR2 sequences are SNHLY and FYNNEI. The V segment lost 8 bases and the J segment 6 bases; nucleotides outside the gene matches: 7. The CDR3 spans 14 residues. The sequenced material came from peripheral blood. This TCR was sampled from a woman of 80 years or more with acute or convalescent COVID-19. The chain carries TRBV2 and TRBJ2-1; 10 bases fit TRBD2. For the CDR3, the DNA is TGTGCCAGCCGCTTCAGCGGGGGGGGCAATGAGCAGTTCTTC. Translation: CASRFSGGGNEQFF.